This T cell receptor (beta chain) was identified in a study of blood T cell repertoires in COVID-19. Looking at the study overall: Recovered participants had two consecutive negative NP/OP PCR tests, healthcare professional clearance, or symptom resolution. PBMCs, B-cell-depleted T cells, or T cells were the source of the cDNA or gDNA that made up the material.

Participant-given clinical history determined each cohort assignment. Original processing methods: Amplification of reference gene primers provided the estimated nucleated cell counts. Clones were read by immunoSEQ multiplex PCR, and TCRdb kept only the in-frame ones, dropping some. That table furnishes V, J and clone size, whereas the DNA furnished D and trimming. The data hold some 180,000 clones, with 65% to 80% observed a single time. V was pared by 7 bases and J by 1 base, with 6 bases of the junction left unmatched. The germline V gene has CDR1 MNHEY and CDR2 SVGAGI. This CDR3 spans 15 amino acids.

The gene calls are TRBV6-5 and TRBJ2-1, with 8 positions matching TRBD1. The sample comprised PBMCs or T cells enriched from blood (not recorded which). This TCR came from a woman between 65 and 79 years old in a cohort exposed to, infected with or recovered from COVID-19 (not recorded which). CDR3 nucleotides: TGTGCCAGCATTTTCGACAGGGGTTCCTACAATGAGCAGTTCTTC. This codes for CASIFDRGSYNEQFF.